A single sample gave rise to the 21 T cell receptor beta chains below, sequenced in a study of blood T cell repertoires in COVID-19 (dated by TCRdb to 2020 to 2021). Receptor amplification or capture employed the immunoSEQ multiplex PCR assay. As stored in TCRdb, this immuneACCESS dataset retains in-frame rearrangements with V and J assigned. A fraction of the clones does not appear; measured against another copy, unresolved V genes explain less than half of the discrepancy, and the remainder lacks a known reason. The sample data list about 150,000 clones, and around 81% of these were observed just once. The ten top clones hold almost 8.5% of the sample. The material sequenced was peripheral blood. All receptors come from a woman aged 55-70 years with active or convalescent COVID-19.

This clone was seen a few times. The rearrangement links TRBV18 to TRBJ1-2; 10 bases match TRBD1. Germline assignment: CDR1 KGHSH and CDR2 LQKENI. J lost 3 bases, V lost 0 bases, and 4 bases had no gene match. The CDR3 sequence is 16 residues long. The CDR3 coding sequence is TGTGCCAGCTCACCACCGTCCGGGACAGGGGACTATGGCTACACCTTC. Translating gives CASSPPSGTGDYGYTF. The full variable domain, its missing parts supplied by reference TRBV18 and TRBJ1-2, is NAGVMQNPRHLVRRRGQEARLRCSPMKGHSHVYWYRQLPEEGLKFMVYLQKENIIDESGMPKERFSAEFPKEGPSILRIQQVVRGDSAAYFCASSPPSGTGDYGYTFGSGTRLTVV.

The rearrangement joins TRBV30 to TRBJ1-6; 8 positions match TRBD1. CDR3 length equals 15 residues. V shed 0 bases, J shed 8 bases, and the junction held 6 bases outside the gene matches. Germline CDR1 and CDR2: GTSNPN and SVGIG (reference sequence). The CDR3 loop reads CAWSVAGGDYSPLHF. The CDR3 nucleotides read TGTGCCTGGAGTGTTGCAGGGGGCGATTATTCACCCCTCCACTTT.

The chain carries TRBV29-1 and TRBJ1-1, with 12 bases lining up with TRBD1. The CDR3 is 15 residues long. Germline lookup yields CDR1 SQVTM and CDR2 ANQGSEA. V was clipped by 5 bases and J by 4 bases; unmatched bases: 8. The CDR3 reads CSVTGTGGGSTEAFF. In DNA form, the CDR3 reads TGCAGCGTTACCGGGACAGGGGGCGGAAGCACTGAAGCTTTCTTT.

The chain has TRBV6-2 or TRBV6-3 and TRBJ1-2; D perhaps matches TRBD1 (6 bases). This CDR3 is 13 amino acids long. Between the trimmed V and J ends, which lost 2 bases and 2 bases, there was a span of 6 bases. CDR1 is MNHEY and CDR2 is SVGEGT in the germline V gene. The CDR3 bases are TGTGCCAGCAGTTACCAGGGGAACTATGGCTACACCTTC. It codes for CASSYQGNYGYTF.

This clone was found once. V is TRBV28 and J is TRBJ1-1, with D perhaps TRBD1 (5 bases). CDR1 MDHEN and CDR2 SYDVKM come from the germline V gene. V lost 6 bases and J 0 bases, leaving 8 bases between the germline ends. CDR3 length: 13 amino acids. The CDR3 sequence is CASRQVMNTEAFF. The CDR3 nucleotides read TGTGCCAGCAGACAGGTCATGAACACTGAAGCTTTCTTT.

This chain uses TRBV19 with TRBJ1-1; the D gene is possibly TRBD1 (5 bases). Per germline, CDR1 LNHDA and CDR2 SQIVND (reference sequence). The ends were cut back, 2 bases at V and 0 bases at J, with 10 bases in the middle. The CDR3 is made up of 15 amino acids. CDR3 nucleotide sequence: TGTGCCAGTAGTATATGGGGCCGATTGAACACTGAAGCTTTCTTT. As protein: CASSIWGRLNTEAFF.

The V call is TRBV4-1, the J call TRBJ2-6, with a tentative D call TRBD1 (6 bases). Germline V lookup: CDR1 MGHRA, CDR2 YSYEKL. Trimming shortened V by 0 bases and J by 0 bases, and 12 bases separated the two germline ends. The CDR3 runs 18 residues. The CDR3 bases are TGCGCCAGCAGCCAAGACAGGGGCAGGAACTCTGGGGCCAACGTCCTGACTTTC. It is translated as CASSQDRGRNSGANVLTF.

The chain has TRBV11-2 and TRBJ1-4; 9 nucleotides agree with TRBD1. Germline-derived CDR1 and CDR2 are SGHAT and FQNNGV. With 5 bases clipped from V and 3 bases from J, the junction kept 4 bases outside the gene matches. This CDR3 has 15 residues. The CDR3 coding sequence is TGTGCCAGCAGCAAAGACAGGGGGGCTAATGAAAAACTGTTTTTT. It yields the protein CASSKDRGANEKLFF.

V and J are TRBV28 and TRBJ1-2; 8 positions agree with TRBD1. After removal of 0 bases from V and 2 bases from J, the junction contained 2 bases not matched to a gene. The CDR3 is 15 residues long. From germline, CDR1 is MDHEN and CDR2 SYDVKM. The CDR3 region is CASSLWSGGNYGYTF. The CDR3 coding sequence is TGTGCCAGCAGTTTATGGTCAGGGGGCAACTATGGCTACACCTTC.

The sample holds one count of this clone. DNA for the CDR3: TGTGCCAGCAGGTACCGGGACAGGGGGCGCGAAGGCTACACCTTC. This translates into CASRYRDRGREGYTF. V usage is TRBV28 and J usage is TRBJ1-2; 12 positions match TRBD1. Germline CDR1 MDHEN, CDR2 SYDVKM. V gave up 6 bases and J gave up 8 bases; unmatched junction bases: 10. The CDR3 sequence is 15 residues long.

As DNA, the CDR3 is TGTGCCAGCAGTGAAGTCAGGTTCGACACTGAAGCTTTCTTT. Protein sequence: CASSEVRFDTEAFF. The chain joins TRBV2 to TRBJ1-1; D gene ambiguous. The CDR3 sequence is 14 residues long. Trimming removed 1 base at V and 3 bases at J, with 9 bases between. In germline, CDR1 is SNHLY, CDR2 FYNNEI.

This clone was observed a handful of times. This sequence joins TRBV28 and TRBJ2-2; D gene unclear. This CDR3 region has 14 residues. V lost 1 base and J 2 bases, leaving 5 bases between the germline ends. Germline-derived CDR1 and CDR2 are MDHEN and SYDVKM. This CDR3 is CASSLSLNTGELFF. CDR3 DNA sequence: TGTGCCAGCAGTTTATCACTTAACACCGGGGAGCTGTTTTTT.

The CDR3 nucleotides are TGCAGCGTTGAGAGCCCACTAGCGGGAGACTCAAAAGTGCAGTACTTC. This codes for CSVESPLAGDSKVQYF. V is TRBV29-1 and J is TRBJ2-7; 11 bases align to TRBD2. The length of the CDR3 is 16 residues. Trimming cost V 3 bases and J 9 bases; bases outside gene matches: 16. Per germline, CDR1 SQVTM and CDR2 ANQGSEA.

The chain couples TRBV7-9 to TRBJ2-5; TRBD1 aligns across 10 bases. After removal of 3 bases from V and 2 bases from J, the junction contained 12 bases not matched to a gene. The V gene's germline CDR1 is SEHNR and CDR2 FQNEAQ (reference sequence). The length of the CDR3 is 18 residues. CDR3 sequence reads: CASSFSIRDRGPQETQYF. Here the CDR3 DNA reads TGTGCCAGCAGCTTCTCTATCCGGGACAGGGGACCTCAAGAGACCCAGTACTTC.

This chain uses TRBV15 with TRBJ2-2; 8 positions match TRBD2. The V gene's germline CDR1 is LNHNV and CDR2 YYDKDF (reference sequence). J was trimmed by 4 bases and V by 0 bases; bases with no gene match: 1. The CDR3 has 15 amino acids. CDR3 in amino acids: CATSRELAVTGELFF. CDR3 nucleotide sequence: TGTGCCACCAGCAGAGAACTAGCGGTCACCGGGGAGCTGTTTTTT.

This clone was seen once. This CDR3 reads CASSISGGPYYGYTF. As DNA, the CDR3 is TGCGCCAGCAGCATCTCAGGGGGACCCTACTATGGCTACACCTTC. The V call is TRBV5-1, the J call TRBJ1-2; 7 nucleotides agree with TRBD1. After removal of 4 bases from V and 3 bases from J, the junction contained 9 bases not matched to a gene. This CDR3 is 15 amino acids long. The germline V gene has CDR1 SGHRS and CDR2 YFSETQ.

The chain combines TRBV5-1 with TRBJ2-5; 10 bases are shared with TRBD1. Germline V gene data show CDR1 as SGHRS and CDR2 as YFSETQ. The J segment lost 5 bases and the V segment lost 4 bases, leaving 14 bases of the junction unmatched. The CDR3 consists of 17 residues. Here the CDR3 reads CASSLTSGTGDGETQYF. DNA for the CDR3: TGCGCCAGCAGCCTTACCTCCGGGACAGGGGACGGGGAGACCCAGTACTTC.

V and J are TRBV28 and TRBJ1-5; D unresolved. CDR3 length: 15 residues. With 0 bases removed from V and 5 bases from J, the gap between germline ends came to 11 bases. Germline CDR1 reads MDHEN; CDR2 reads SYDVKM. CDR3 DNA sequence: TGTGCCAGCAGTTTATGGATTCCCAGCGATCAGCCCCAGCATTTT. Residues: CASSLWIPSDQPQHF.

This sequence joins TRBV19 and TRBJ1-2; possibly TRBD1 for D (6 bases). Per the germline V gene, CDR1 is LNHDA and CDR2 is SQIVND (reference sequence). The germline V and J ends were trimmed by 4 bases and 10 bases, with 13 bases remaining between them. There are 12 residues in the CDR3. CDR3 DNA: TGTGCCAGTAGTACAGGGGTCTGGTCCTACACCTTC. It specifies CASSTGVWSYTF.

The J gene is TRBJ2-7, the V gene TRBV28; 8 nucleotides line up with TRBD2. V shed 6 bases, J shed 2 bases, and the junction held 15 bases outside the gene matches. The CDR3 sequence is 17 residues long. Per germline, CDR1 MDHEN and CDR2 SYDVKM. CDR3 coding DNA: TGTGCCAGCAGCCCCGGGGGGGCGGGAGGTGGAACCTACGAGCAGTACTTC. This sequence encodes CASSPGGAGGGTYEQYF.

This clone appeared a single time. J is TRBJ1-5 and V is TRBV6-2 or TRBV6-3; tentative D call: TRBD1 (6 bases). V gave up 3 bases and J gave up 6 bases, with 12 bases separating them. Germline values: CDR1 MNHEY, CDR2 SVGEGT. The CDR3 totals 14 residues. The CDR3 coding sequence is TGTGCCAGCAGTTATGGGGGCGCCGGTCAGCCCCAGCATTTT. The encoded protein is CASSYGGAGQPQHF.